A single T cell receptor (beta chain) is shown here with its context. The assay was immunoSEQ multiplex PCR, and TCRdb's table has in-frame clones only and misses some. This table holds approximately 100,000 clones, roughly nine tenths found once. The data are from a study of blood T cell repertoires in COVID-19. CDR3 size: 14 residues. V was shortened by 5 bases and J by 5 bases, with 16 bases between the two germline ends. CDR1 is SGHRS and CDR2 is YFSETQ in the germline V gene. Source material: peripheral blood. This chain links TRBV5-1 with TRBJ2-5; tentatively, D is TRBD2 (5 bases). The TCR was taken from a human donor in a cohort sampled during active COVID-19. The DNA for the CDR3 is TGCGCCAGCAGTCGGCTAGCCGAATCGGAGACCCAGTACTTC. Amino acid sequence: CASSRLAESETQYF.